Presented here are 21 T cell receptor beta chains from one specimen sequenced in a study of blood T cells in healthy people across ages. Alongside a J-beta primer mix, a sample-barcoded 5' primer served in a second PCR lasting roughly 7 to 11 cycles. MiXCR, run by TCRdb on the 5' RACE reads, gives a single entry per CDR3 protein. Of 650,000 to 800,000 distinct CDR3 sequences listed, roughly 44% are singletons. Sequenced sample: blood. The receptor source for this set is a man in his fifties or sixties in good health.

CDR3 DNA sequence: TGTGCCAGCAGCCAAGAAACCTTACAGGGTAGAGAGACCCAGTACTTC. Its translation is CASSQETLQGRETQYF. The V and J genes are TRBV3-1 and TRBJ2-5; a possible D gene is TRBD1 (6 bases). The CDR3 is 16 amino acids. From germline, CDR1 is LGHDT and CDR2 YNNKEL (reference sequence). Deletions cut 0 bases from V and 4 bases from J, with 15 bases between.

The J gene is TRBJ1-6, the V gene TRBV5-5, with 7 bases lining up with TRBD1. The germline V gene encodes CDR1 SGHKS and CDR2 YYEKEE (reference sequence). V dropped 4 bases and J dropped 9; count of bases not matched to a gene: 10. The CDR3 is made up of 15 amino acids. The CDR3 here is CASSAPGQIRSPLHF. Written as DNA, the CDR3 is TGTGCCAGCAGCGCTCCGGGACAGATTCGTTCACCCCTCCACTTT. Full variable domain (outside the CDR3, taken from reference TRBV5-5 and TRBJ1-6): DAGVTQSPTHLIKTRGQQVTLRCSPISGHKSVSWYQQVLGQGPQFIFQYYEKEERGRGNFPDRFSARQFPNYSSELNVNALLLGDSALYLCASSAPGQIRSPLHFGNGTRLTVT.

This clonotype was observed a handful of times. The chain combines TRBV2 with TRBJ2-6, with D unclear. The V and J ends lost 0 bases and 2 bases respectively, with 8 bases between them. There are 16 residues in the CDR3. The V gene's germline CDR1 is SNHLY and CDR2 FYNNEI. The CDR3 DNA follows: TGTGCCAGCAGTGAAGCGGGTCGCACTGGGGCCAACGTCCTGACTTTC. It translates to CASSEAGRTGANVLTF.

This clonotype occurred a few times. Possible read error: a much larger clone is one base away. The gene calls are TRBV7-2 and TRBJ2-5, with no clear D. V was pared by 5 bases and J by 5 bases, with 12 bases between. The germline V gene encodes CDR1 SGHTA and CDR2 FQGNSA. The CDR3 length is 13 residues. The CDR3 protein is CASSVVYTETQYF. Written as DNA, the CDR3 is TGTGCCAGCAGCGTGGTCTACACGGAGACCCAGTACTTC. The full variable domain, in which reference TRBV7-2 and TRBJ2-5 provide the parts outside the CDR3, is GAGVSQSPSNKVTEKGKDVELRCDPISGHTALYWYRQSLGQGLEFLIYFQGNSAPDKSGLPSDRFSAERTGGSVSTLTIQRTQQEDSAVYLCASSVVYTETQYFGPGTRLLVL.

The chain employs TRBV7-9 and TRBJ1-2, with 9 positions matching TRBD1. J lost 8 bases, V lost 8 bases, and 18 bases had no gene match. CDR1 is SEHNR and CDR2 is FQNEAQ in the germline V gene (reference sequence). The length of the CDR3 is 16 residues. The CDR3: CASGQTGGVLTGGYTF. In nucleotides, the CDR3 is TGTGCCAGCGGCCAAACAGGGGGCGTTTTAACGGGCGGCTACACCTTC. The whole variable domain, remainder taken from reference TRBV7-9 and TRBJ1-2, is DTGVSQNPRHKITKRGQNVTFRCDPISEHNRLYWYRQTLGQGPEFLTYFQNEAQLEKSRLLSDRFSAERPKGSFSTLEIQRTEQGDSAMYLCASGQTGGVLTGGYTFGSGTRLTVV.

The CDR3, as DNA: TGTGCCAGTCGTCAAGGGGAGGCGAACACTGAAGCTTTCTTT. It encodes CASRQGEANTEAFF. V and J are TRBV7-2 and TRBJ1-1; D might be TRBD1 (5 bases). Germline V lookup: CDR1 SGHTA, CDR2 FQGNSA. Trimming cost V 9 bases and J 1 base, with 15 bases left between them. CDR3 length: 14 residues.

The J gene is TRBJ2-1, the V gene TRBV11-2; D is ambiguous. The germline V gene has CDR1 SGHAT and CDR2 FQNNGV. V lost 2 bases and J lost 8, with 7 bases in between. The CDR3 has 12 residues. DNA for the CDR3: TGTGCCAGCAGCTTATGGAAGCATGAGCAGTTCTTC. It codes for CASSLWKHEQFF.

This clonotype was detected only a few times. The rearrangement links TRBV6-2 or TRBV6-3 to TRBJ2-7; 15 bases align to TRBD2. Germline-derived CDR1 and CDR2 are MNHEY and SVGEGT. V was clipped by 5 bases and J by 0 bases; unmatched bases: 8. This CDR3 contains 18 residues. CDR3 amino acids: CASSKGTSGGKSSYEQYF. CDR3 nucleotides: TGTGCCAGCAGTAAAGGGACTAGCGGGGGGAAGAGCTCCTACGAGCAGTACTTC.

This rearrangement joins TRBV7-2 to TRBJ1-1; 9 bases align to TRBD1. CDR3 length equals 14 residues. Germline V gene lookup returns CDR1 SGHTA and CDR2 FQGNSA. The V segment lost 6 bases and the J segment 6 bases; nucleotides outside the gene matches: 8. CDR3 DNA: TGTGCCAGCAGTCTACAGGGGGCTCTGCCTGAAGCTTTCTTT. This codes for CASSLQGALPEAFF.

The chain employs TRBV5-1 and TRBJ2-4; TRBD2 might be the D (6 bases). Germline CDR1 is SGHRS and CDR2 is YFSETQ. This CDR3 comprises 15 residues. V was shortened by 2 bases and J by 13 bases, with 22 bases between the two germline ends. In DNA, the CDR3 is TGCGCCAGCAGCTTAAGGGTGGACGGACCTCGGGAGCAGTACTTC. The encoded protein is CASSLRVDGPREQYF.

This chain connects TRBV9 to TRBJ2-1; D is undetermined. CDR3 length: 16 amino acids. The ends were cut back, 0 bases at V and 5 bases at J, with 15 bases in the middle. Per the germline V gene, CDR1 is SGDLS and CDR2 is YYNGEE. The CDR3: CASSVALSAGNNEQFF. For the CDR3, the DNA is TGTGCCAGCAGCGTAGCTCTTTCGGCAGGTAACAATGAGCAGTTCTTC.

This clonotype came up many times. V and J are TRBV20-1 and TRBJ1-2; a weak D match, TRBD1 (5 bases). Trimming stripped 3 bases from V and 4 bases from J, with 6 bases between. CDR1 and CDR2 from the germline V gene are DFQATT and SNEGSKA (reference sequence). CDR3 size: 11 residues. CDR3 amino acids: CSASGAYGYTF. Written as DNA, the CDR3 is TGCAGTGCTAGTGGGGCCTATGGCTACACCTTC.

This clonotype was seen only a few times. The genes are TRBV20-1 and TRBJ2-1; TRBD1 matches at 7 bases. Germline V gene data show CDR1 as DFQATT and CDR2 as SNEGSKA (reference sequence). This CDR3 has 15 residues. V lost 3 bases to trimming and J lost 2 bases; unmatched junction nucleotides: 7. In nucleotides, the CDR3 is TGCAGTGCTAGGCCCGACAGGGAGCCCTACAATGAGCAGTTCTTC. It specifies CSARPDREPYNEQFF.

A few counts support this clonotype. The chain uses TRBV18 and TRBJ2-3; 11 bases map to TRBD2. This CDR3 comprises 17 residues. In germline, CDR1 is KGHSH, CDR2 LQKENI. The V gene end was trimmed by 6 bases and the J gene end by 0 bases; junction bases not matched to a gene: 8. Here the CDR3 reads CASSPAGLAASTDTQYF. The CDR3 DNA is TGTGCCAGCTCGCCCGCGGGACTAGCGGCAAGCACAGATACGCAGTATTTT.

The V and J genes are TRBV6-2 or TRBV6-3 and TRBJ1-1; 7 bases match TRBD1. CDR1 MNHEY and CDR2 SVGEGT come from the germline V gene. The CDR3 contains 13 residues. V shed 7 bases and J 5 bases; nucleotides not matched to a gene: 7. CDR3 sequence (DNA): TGTGCCAGCAAGAGGGGGCAATGGACTGAAGCTTTCTTT. It encodes CASKRGQWTEAFF.

In its sample, this clonotype was seen a few times. The J gene is TRBJ2-7, the V gene TRBV29-1; 10 bases align to TRBD2. The germline CDR1 and CDR2 sequences are SQVTM and ANQGSEA. J lost 1 base, V lost 3 bases, and 6 bases had no gene match. The CDR3 runs to 15 residues. Written as DNA, the CDR3 is TGCAGCGTTGAGTCCGGGACTAGCGTTTCCTACGAGCAGTACTTC. Amino acid sequence: CSVESGTSVSYEQYF.

The sample holds a few counts of this clonotype. The genes are TRBV7-2 and TRBJ2-1; possibly TRBD1 or TRBD2 for D (5 bases each). CDR3 size: 18 residues. Per the germline V gene, CDR1 is SGHTA and CDR2 is FQGNSA. The germline V and J ends were trimmed by 5 bases and 0 bases, with 20 bases remaining between them. This CDR3 is CASSPEGPGTLSYNEQFF. The CDR3 DNA reads as TGTGCCAGCAGCCCCGAGGGCCCCGGGACCCTCTCCTACAATGAGCAGTTCTTC.

This clonotype was observed a handful of times. The rearrangement links TRBV9 to TRBJ2-1; 15 positions match TRBD2. After removal of 4 bases from V and 8 bases from J, the junction contained 4 bases not matched to a gene. The CDR3 contains 15 residues. In germline, CDR1 is SGDLS, CDR2 YYNGEE. The CDR3 loop is CASSTRTSGGDEQFF. The CDR3, as DNA: TGTGCCAGCAGCACTCGGACTAGCGGGGGGGATGAGCAGTTCTTC.

The gene calls are TRBV20-1 and TRBJ2-2; possibly TRBD2 for D (5 bases). This CDR3 spans 12 amino acids. Looked up from germline, CDR1 is DFQATT and CDR2 is SNEGSKA (reference sequence). The V end was cut by 8 bases, the J end by 1 base, with 8 bases between. The CDR3 loop reads CSTRGNTGELFF. DNA for the CDR3: TGCAGTACTCGGGGGAACACCGGGGAGCTGTTTTTT.

Remarks on this clonotype: A much larger clone lies one base from this, so it may be a read error. The rearrangement links TRBV6-5 to TRBJ2-1; 8 bases agree with TRBD2. The junction had 12 bases not matched to a gene; V was cut back by 10 bases and J by 7 bases. The CDR3 runs 14 residues. Looked up from germline, CDR1 is MNHEY and CDR2 is SVGAGI. The DNA for the CDR3 is TGTGCCACCTCCGTCAGTGGCGGGGGGAATGAGCAGTTCTTC. Protein product: CATSVSGGGNEQFF.

In regard to this clonotype: One junction end does not reproduce the germline sequence, and a read error may be involved. The gene calls are TRBV20-1 and TRBJ2-7, with D tentatively TRBD1 (6 bases). Germline CDR1 and CDR2: DFQATT and SNEGSKA (reference sequence). This CDR3 contains 18 residues. The CDR3: CNARDLTGNLDVNYEQYF. Written as DNA, the CDR3 is TGCAATGCTAGAGACCTGACAGGAAATCTAGACGTGAACTACGAGCAGTACTTC.